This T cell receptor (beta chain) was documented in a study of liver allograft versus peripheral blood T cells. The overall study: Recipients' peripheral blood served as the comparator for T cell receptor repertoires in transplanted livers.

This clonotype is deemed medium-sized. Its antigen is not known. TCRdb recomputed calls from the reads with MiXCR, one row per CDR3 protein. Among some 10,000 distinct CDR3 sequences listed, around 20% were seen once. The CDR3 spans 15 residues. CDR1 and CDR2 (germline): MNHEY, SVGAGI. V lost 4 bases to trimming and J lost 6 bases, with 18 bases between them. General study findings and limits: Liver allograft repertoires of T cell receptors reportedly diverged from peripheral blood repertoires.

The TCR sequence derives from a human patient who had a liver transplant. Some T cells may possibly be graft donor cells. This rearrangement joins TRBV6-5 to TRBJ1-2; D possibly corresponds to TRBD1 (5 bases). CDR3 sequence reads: CASSFRRRGIHGYTF. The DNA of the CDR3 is TGTGCCAGCAGTTTCCGCCGACGGGGGATCCATGGCTACACCTTC.